A selection of T cell receptor beta chains follows, all from one sample in a study of T cells after yellow fever vaccination. TCRdb re-analysed the 5' RACE reads in MiXCR, keeping a single row per CDR3 protein. The table has 200,000 to 300,000 distinct CDR3 sequences, approximately 6.8% seen once. The specimen was CD4+ T cells sorted from PBMCs, collected on the day of the yellow fever booster vaccination. The receptors come from a man aged 25-40 years who received the YFV17D yellow fever vaccine. Both conserved end residues are part of each CDR3. D genes are given only for firm matches. The size field is filled for only some rows; it gives once, few, many or a size class.

TRBJ2-7 | . | many | TRBV24-1 | CATSDLKKQYF | TGTGCCACCAGTGATTTGAAGAAGCAGTACTTC
TRBJ2-3 | TRBD2 | . | TRBV5-1 | CASSSGTSGLSGLDTQYF | TGCGCCAGCAGCTCGGGGACTAGCGGGCTATCGGGATTGGATACGCAGTATTTT
TRBJ2-5 | TRBD1 | . | TRBV6-1 | CASSPSDRGPGTQYF | TGTGCCAGCAGCCCGTCCGACAGGGGGCCGGGGACCCAGTACTTC
TRBJ1-2 | . | few | TRBV2 | CASSEDPGVYGYTF | TGTGCCAGCAGTGAAGATCCGGGAGTCTATGGCTACACCTTC
TRBJ2-7 | TRBD2 | many | TRBV7-2 | CASSLMREDPYEQYF | TGTGCCAGCAGCTTAATGCGGGAGGACCCTTACGAGCAGTACTTC
TRBJ2-5 | . | many | TRBV5-1 | CASSFSGDRETQYF | TGCGCCAGCAGCTTTTCAGGAGATAGAGAGACCCAGTACTTC
TRBJ2-1 | TRBD2 | many | TRBV6-2/TRBV6-3 | CASIHGRGSNEQFF | TGTGCCAGCATCCACGGGCGGGGGTCAAATGAGCAGTTCTTC
TRBJ2-3 | . | few | TRBV5-1 | CASSLTGLTDTQYF | TGCGCCAGCAGCTTAACGGGGCTGACAGATACGCAGTATTTT
TRBJ2-1 | . | many | TRBV5-1 | CASSLRVGSDNEQFF | TGCGCCAGCAGCTTGAGGGTAGGATCCGACAATGAGCAGTTCTTC
TRBJ2-7 | . | . | TRBV28 | CASSLAGFDEQYF | TGTGCCAGCAGTTTGGCGGGGTTCGACGAGCAGTACTTC
TRBJ1-2 | TRBD1 | once | TRBV5-4 | CASSLWTGVSYGYTF | TGTGCCAGCAGCTTATGGACAGGGGTGAGCTATGGCTACACCTTC
TRBJ2-7 | . | . | TRBV27 | CASSPLKYF | TGTGCCAGCAGCCCACTAAAGTACTTC
TRBJ2-3 | TRBD2 | many | TRBV7-9 | CASSPSGGGDTQYF | TGTGCCAGCAGCCCTAGCGGGGGAGGAGATACGCAGTATTTT
TRBJ2-5 | . | many | TRBV12-3/TRBV12-4 | CASRRTEETQYF | TGTGCCAGCAGGCGGACAGAAGAGACCCAGTACTTC
TRBJ2-1 | . | many | TRBV14 | CASSRGIDQEQFF | TGTGCCAGCAGCAGGGGGATAGATCAGGAGCAGTTCTTC
TRBJ2-7 | . | few | TRBV7-8 | CASSLGYGLSSYEQYF | TGTGCCAGCAGCTTAGGCTACGGACTAAGCTCCTACGAGCAGTACTTC
TRBJ2-2 | . | many | TRBV6-5 | CASSFQTGGAGELFF | TGTGCCAGCAGTTTCCAGACAGGAGGGGCCGGGGAGCTGTTTTTT
TRBJ2-4 | TRBD2 | . | TRBV20-1 | CSASSGLVLPLAKNIQYF | TGCAGTGCTAGTTCGGGACTAGTATTGCCTTTAGCCAAAAACATTCAGTACTTC
TRBJ2-5 | TRBD1 | few | TRBV5-1 | CASTPGGTGGETQYF | TGCGCCAGCACTCCGGGGGGTACAGGGGGCGAGACCCAGTACTTC
TRBJ2-7 | TRBD1 | . | TRBV4-2 | CASSQEGQGRFEQYF | TGTGCCAGCAGCCAAGAGGGACAGGGGAGGTTCGAGCAGTACTTC
TRBJ2-1 | TRBD2 | few | TRBV12-3/TRBV12-4 | CASSIGTSGTNEQFF | TGTGCCAGCAGTATCGGGACTAGCGGGACCAATGAGCAGTTCTTC
TRBJ2-5 | TRBD2 | many | TRBV23-1 | CASSVLAGVRETQYF | TGCGCCAGCAGTGTGCTAGCGGGAGTGAGAGAGACCCAGTACTTC
TRBJ2-3 | . | many | TRBV20-1 | CSARRFGGSDTQYF | TGCAGTGCTAGACGTTTTGGCGGATCAGATACGCAGTATTTT
TRBJ2-1 | TRBD1 | . | TRBV20-1 | CSATRQGLYNEQFF | TGCAGTGCGACCAGACAGGGTCTTTACAATGAGCAGTTCTTC
TRBJ2-3 | . | few | TRBV5-5 | CASSPHRGRTDTQYF | TGTGCCAGCAGCCCACATCGAGGGCGCACAGATACGCAGTATTTT
TRBJ1-1 | . | . | TRBV12-5 | CASMTLSNTEAFF | TGTGCTAGCATGACTTTATCGAACACTGAAGCTTTCTTT
TRBJ2-1 | . | many | TRBV7-2 | CASSSAGSGASNNEQFF | TGTGCCAGCAGCTCCGCCGGCTCAGGGGCCTCGAACAATGAGCAGTTCTTC
TRBJ2-7 | TRBD2 | few | TRBV20-1 | CSARDWPSGRARGYEQYF | TGCAGTGCTAGAGATTGGCCTAGCGGGAGGGCCAGGGGCTACGAGCAGTACTTC
TRBJ2-3 | TRBD2 | many | TRBV7-8 | CASSFRLRGRGTDTQYF | TGTGCCAGCAGCTTTCGACTCCGCGGGAGGGGCACAGATACGCAGTATTTT
TRBJ2-7 | TRBD2 | few | TRBV5-1 | CASSLAGVSGRPDEQYF | TGCGCCAGCAGCTTGGCCGGGGTTAGCGGGAGGCCCGACGAGCAGTACTTC
TRBJ1-2 | . | . | TRBV29-1 | CSVVAGASAGYGYTF | TGCAGCGTTGTGGCAGGGGCATCGGCTGGCTATGGCTACACCTTC
TRBJ2-7 | TRBD2 | . | TRBV7-2 | CASSFPSGRSGAYEQYF | TGTGCCAGCAGCTTCCCTAGCGGGAGATCCGGTGCCTACGAGCAGTACTTC
TRBJ2-1 | . | many | TRBV7-9 | CASSPTTSPYNEQFF | TGTGCCAGCAGCCCCACTACCTCACCCTACAATGAGCAGTTCTTC
TRBJ1-6 | . | . | TRBV28 | CASSFRTGNSPLHF | TGTGCCAGCAGTTTTCGGACGGGAAATTCACCCCTCCACTTT
TRBJ2-1 | TRBD2 | many | TRBV5-1 | CASSLESSGSGNEQFF | TGCGCCAGCAGCTTGGAGTCTAGCGGGAGCGGAAATGAGCAGTTCTTC
TRBJ1-1 | . | few | TRBV5-1 | CASSSATVGTTEAFF | TGCGCCAGCAGCTCTGCGACAGTAGGGACCACTGAAGCTTTCTTT
TRBJ2-7 | TRBD1 | few | TRBV6-2/TRBV6-3 | CASRTAHPGQGFYEQYF | TGTGCCAGCAGAACAGCCCATCCGGGACAGGGCTTTTACGAGCAGTACTTC
TRBJ2-1 | . | few | TRBV25-1 | CASILPIGVTYNEQFF | TGTGCCAGCATCCTTCCTATAGGGGTAACCTACAATGAGCAGTTCTTC
TRBJ1-2 | . | few | TRBV12-3/TRBV12-4 | CASSLKQGVNYGYTF | TGTGCCAGCAGTTTAAAACAGGGAGTAAACTATGGCTACACCTTC